This TCR beta chain was found in a study of shared clonotypes between healthy human individuals. TCRdb's copy holds only in-frame clones and misses some; the assay was immunoSEQ multiplex PCR. This sample has about 1.1 million clones; about 84% occur once, and the top ten carry under 0.65%. Germline V gene sequence: CDR1 MDHEN, CDR2 SYDVKM. Losses at the gene ends were 6 bases for V and 2 bases for J; bases not matched to a gene: 4. This CDR3 is 13 amino acids long. This chain uses TRBV28 with TRBJ2-7; 7 bases are shared with TRBD1. The sequence derives from a young man in good health. Some clones in this sample may be carry-over from other donors' samples. The sample taken for sequencing was memory CD4+ T cells from PBMCs. This sample's subset: CD45RA-negative fraction. The CDR3 DNA follows: TGTGCCAGCAGCCGGACAGGCGCCTACGAGCAGTACTTC. The encoded protein is CASSRTGAYEQYF. The entire variable domain, with the rest obtained from reference TRBV28 and TRBJ2-7, is as follows: DVKVTQSSRYLVKRTGEKVFLECVQDMDHENMFWYRQDPGLGLRLIYFSYDVKMKEKGDIPEGYSVSREKKERFSLILESASTNQTSMYLCASSRTGAYEQYFGPGTRLTVT.